This TCR beta chain originates from a study of blood T cell repertoires in COVID-19. Study information: Acute and convalescent COVID-19 samples came from the United States, Italy and Spain.

V gave up 2 bases and J gave up 0 bases, with 12 bases separating them. The CDR3 sequence is 15 residues long. CDR1 is SQVTM, CDR2 ANQGSEA, per germline. Original handling: Researchers report that nucleated cell counts were estimated from reference gene primer amplification. Profiled with immunoSEQ multiplex PCR; TCRdb holds only in-frame clones, not every one. V, J and clone size are taken as reported in that table, and D and trimming were inferred from the DNA itself. The sample carries roughly 65,000 clones, around 85% recorded once. Source material: peripheral blood. This sequence joins TRBV29-1 and TRBJ2-3, with a tentative D call TRBD1 (6 bases). This receptor was obtained from a woman of 80 years or more with active or convalescent COVID-19. The CDR3 DNA is TGCAGCGTTGAATGGGGACACACTAGCACAGATACGCAGTATTTT. It codes for CSVEWGHTSTDTQYF.